This TCR beta chain appears in the sequencing data of a study of blood T cells in healthy people across ages. As for the study in general: Every two T cells gave about one barcoded beta molecule via template switching.

Next came a second PCR, run for roughly 7 to 12 cycles, which used a sample-barcoded 5' primer along with a J-beta primer mix. Every cDNA molecule bore a tag from a template-switch adaptor containing 12 random nucleotides. MiXCR was run by TCRdb on the 5' RACE reads, yielding one entry per CDR3 protein. The sample carries over 600,000 distinct CDR3 sequences, about 42% recorded once. There are 13 residues in the CDR3. V was shortened by 9 bases and J by 7 bases, with 18 bases between the two germline ends. CDR1 and CDR2 (germline): MNHEY, SVGEGT. Ranging in age from roughly 6 to 95, the donors were healthy Caucasian individuals from Russia.

J is TRBJ1-2 and V is TRBV6-2 or TRBV6-3; D may be TRBD1 (6 bases). The source is a man aged 80 or over in good health. The specimen sequenced was blood. CDR3 sequence (DNA): TGTGCCAGTAGTATGGCAGGGGTTTCTGGCTACACCTTC. Protein product: CASSMAGVSGYTF.